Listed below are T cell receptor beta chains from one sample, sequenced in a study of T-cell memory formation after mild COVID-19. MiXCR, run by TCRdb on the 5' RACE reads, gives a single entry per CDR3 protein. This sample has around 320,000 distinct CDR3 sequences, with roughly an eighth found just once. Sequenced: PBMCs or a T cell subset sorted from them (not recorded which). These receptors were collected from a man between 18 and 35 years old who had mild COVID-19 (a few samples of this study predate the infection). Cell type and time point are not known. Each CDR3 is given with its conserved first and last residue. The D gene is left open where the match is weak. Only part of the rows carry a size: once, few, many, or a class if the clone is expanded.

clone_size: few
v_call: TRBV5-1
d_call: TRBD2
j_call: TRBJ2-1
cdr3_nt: TGCGCCAGCAGCTTGGTTTTAGCGGGGGGCTTTATGGGGCAGTTCTTC
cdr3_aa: CASSLVLAGGFMGQFF

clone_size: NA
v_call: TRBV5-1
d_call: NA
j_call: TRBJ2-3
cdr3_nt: TGCGCCAGCAGCTTGGGCAGAGTCACAGATACGCAGTATTTT
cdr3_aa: CASSLGRVTDTQYF

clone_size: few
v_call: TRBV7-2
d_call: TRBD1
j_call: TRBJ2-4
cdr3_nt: TGTGCCAGCAGCTTAGGAGGCAGGGGGACCATGTTGGCCAAAAACATTCAGTACTTC
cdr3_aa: CASSLGGRGTMLAKNIQYF

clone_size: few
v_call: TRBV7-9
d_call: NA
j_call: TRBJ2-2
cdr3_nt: TGTGCCAGCAGCCAGATTCGGGAGATCACCGGGGAGCTGTTTTTT
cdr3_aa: CASSQIREITGELFF

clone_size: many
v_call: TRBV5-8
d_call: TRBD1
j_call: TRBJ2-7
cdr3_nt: TGTGCCAGCAGCTGGGGGGCCGGGACAGGTCTGGCCGAGCAGTACTTC
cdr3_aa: CASSWGAGTGLAEQYF

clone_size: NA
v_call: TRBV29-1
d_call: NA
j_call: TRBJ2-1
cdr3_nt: TGCAGCGTTGTGACAGTCTACAATGAGCAGTTCTTC
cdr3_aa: CSVVTVYNEQFF

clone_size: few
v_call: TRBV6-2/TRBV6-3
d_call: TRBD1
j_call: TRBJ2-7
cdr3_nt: TGTGCCAGCAGTGAGGACAGGGCGTCAAAGGAGCAGTACTTC
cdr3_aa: CASSEDRASKEQYF

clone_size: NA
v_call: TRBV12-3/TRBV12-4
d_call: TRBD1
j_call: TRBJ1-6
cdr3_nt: TGTGCCAGCAGTTTCCGACAGGGCGATAGTTCACCCCTCCACTTT
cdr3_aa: CASSFRQGDSSPLHF

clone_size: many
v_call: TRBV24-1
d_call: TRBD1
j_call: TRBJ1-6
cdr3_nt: TGTGCCACCAGTGATTTGGGGACAGGGGGCTCACCCCTCCACTTT
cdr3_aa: CATSDLGTGGSPLHF

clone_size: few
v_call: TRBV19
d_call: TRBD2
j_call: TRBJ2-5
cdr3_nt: TGTGCCAGTAGTATTAGCGGGGGGCAAGAGACCCAGTACTTC
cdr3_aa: CASSISGGQETQYF

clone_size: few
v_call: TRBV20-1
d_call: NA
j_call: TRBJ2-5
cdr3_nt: TGCAGTGCTAGTGGGGGGCGAGAGACCCAGTACTTC
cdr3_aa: CSASGGRETQYF

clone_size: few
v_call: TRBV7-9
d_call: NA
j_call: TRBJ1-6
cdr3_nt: TGTGCCAGCAGCTTAATGACCGGTCTGGATTCACCCCTCCACTTT
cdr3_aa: CASSLMTGLDSPLHF

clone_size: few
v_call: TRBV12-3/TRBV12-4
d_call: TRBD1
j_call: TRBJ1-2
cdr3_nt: TGTGCCAGCAGCCTCGAAGGGGGCGCGGATGGCTACACCTTC
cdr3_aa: CASSLEGGADGYTF

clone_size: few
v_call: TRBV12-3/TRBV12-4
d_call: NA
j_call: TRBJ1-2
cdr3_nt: TGTGCCAGCAGTTTCGGAATAGCTAACTATGGCTACACCTTC
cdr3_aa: CASSFGIANYGYTF

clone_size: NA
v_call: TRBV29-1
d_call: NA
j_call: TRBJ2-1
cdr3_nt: TGCAGCGTTGACGCAGGGGTCTACAATGAGCAGTTCTTC
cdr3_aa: CSVDAGVYNEQFF

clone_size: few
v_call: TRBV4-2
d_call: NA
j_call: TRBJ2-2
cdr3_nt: TGTGCCAGCAGCCACTCCTACACCGGGGAGCTGTTTTTT
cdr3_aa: CASSHSYTGELFF

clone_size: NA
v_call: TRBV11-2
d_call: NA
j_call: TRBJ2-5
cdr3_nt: TGTGCCAGCAGCCAGGGGGGCGCGGAGACCCAGTACTTC
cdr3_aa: CASSQGGAETQYF

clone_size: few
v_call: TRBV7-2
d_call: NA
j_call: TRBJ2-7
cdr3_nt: TGTGCCAGCAGCTTAGGGGACGAGCAGTACTTC
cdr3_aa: CASSLGDEQYF

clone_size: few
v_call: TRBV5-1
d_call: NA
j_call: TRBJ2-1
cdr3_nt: TGCGCCAGCAGCTTGTCGGCAGGAGAATACAATGAGCAGTTCTTC
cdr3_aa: CASSLSAGEYNEQFF

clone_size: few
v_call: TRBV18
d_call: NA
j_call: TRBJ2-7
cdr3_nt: TGTGCCAGCTCACCAATCGAAGCTTACGAGCAGTACTTC
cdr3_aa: CASSPIEAYEQYF

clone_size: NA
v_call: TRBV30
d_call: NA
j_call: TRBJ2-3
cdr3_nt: TGTGCCTCAAACTGGGGGCGCACAGATACGCAGTATTTT
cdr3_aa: CASNWGRTDTQYF

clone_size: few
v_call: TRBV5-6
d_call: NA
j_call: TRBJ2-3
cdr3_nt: TGTGCCAGCAGCTTGGTGGATCGGGGAAAAGATACGCAGTATTTT
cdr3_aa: CASSLVDRGKDTQYF

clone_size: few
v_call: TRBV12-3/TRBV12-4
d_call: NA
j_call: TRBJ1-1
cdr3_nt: TGTGCCAGCAGTCGCCGCACGGGTGGCACTGAAGCTTTCTTT
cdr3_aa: CASSRRTGGTEAFF

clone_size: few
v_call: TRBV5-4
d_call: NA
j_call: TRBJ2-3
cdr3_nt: TGTGCCAGCAGCCCCGGGTACTTCGATACGCAGTATTTT
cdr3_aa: CASSPGYFDTQYF

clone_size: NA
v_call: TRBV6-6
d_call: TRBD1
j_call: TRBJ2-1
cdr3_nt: TGTGCCAGCGGCCCAGACAGGGGGTTCTACAATGAGCAGTTCTTC
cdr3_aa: CASGPDRGFYNEQFF

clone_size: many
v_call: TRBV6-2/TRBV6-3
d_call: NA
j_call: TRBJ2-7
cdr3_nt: TGTGCCAGCAAGAGGGGCCATTCCTACGAGCAGTACTTC
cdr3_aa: CASKRGHSYEQYF

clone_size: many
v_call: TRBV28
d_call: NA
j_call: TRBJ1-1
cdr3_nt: TGTGCCAGCGCCGGTTTGATGAACACTGAAGCTTTCTTT
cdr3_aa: CASAGLMNTEAFF

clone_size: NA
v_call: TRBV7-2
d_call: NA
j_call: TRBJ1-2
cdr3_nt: TGTGCCAGCAGCGAGACCGTTACTAACTATGGCTACACCTTC
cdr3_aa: CASSETVTNYGYTF

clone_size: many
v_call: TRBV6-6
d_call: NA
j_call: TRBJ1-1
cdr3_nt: TGTGCCAGCAGTTACGGAAATCGGGGCAGGGAGAACACTGAAGCTTTCTTT
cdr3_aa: CASSYGNRGRENTEAFF

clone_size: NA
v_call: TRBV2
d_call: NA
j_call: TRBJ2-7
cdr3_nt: TGTGCCAGCTTCAGACTTGCCTACGAGCAGTACTTC
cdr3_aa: CASFRLAYEQYF

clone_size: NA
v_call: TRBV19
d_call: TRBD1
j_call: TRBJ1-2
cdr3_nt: TGTGCCAGTAGTCTCCAGACAGGGACCTATGGCTACACCTTC
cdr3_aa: CASSLQTGTYGYTF

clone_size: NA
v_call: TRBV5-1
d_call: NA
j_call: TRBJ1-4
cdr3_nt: TGCGCCAGCAGCCCACCGGGACCCAGCGAACTGTTTTTT
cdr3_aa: CASSPPGPSELFF

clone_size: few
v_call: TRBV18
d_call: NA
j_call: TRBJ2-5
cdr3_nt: TGTGCCAGCTCACCACTGACCGGTCCGGAGACCCAGTACTTC
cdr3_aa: CASSPLTGPETQYF

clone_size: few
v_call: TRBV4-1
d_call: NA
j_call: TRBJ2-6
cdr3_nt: TGCGCCAGCAGCCAGGGGTTGAACGGGGCCAACGTCCTGACTTTC
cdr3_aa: CASSQGLNGANVLTF

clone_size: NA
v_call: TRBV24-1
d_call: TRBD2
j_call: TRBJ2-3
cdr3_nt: TGTGCCACCAGTGAGCCGCCGCTAGCGGGGGCAGCAGATACGCAGTATTTT
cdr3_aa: CATSEPPLAGAADTQYF

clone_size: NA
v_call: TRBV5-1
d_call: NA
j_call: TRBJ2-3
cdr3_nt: TGCGCCAGCAGCTTGAGAGGGGGGGCCGCCGGTACGACAGATACGCAGTATTTT
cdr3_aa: CASSLRGGAAGTTDTQYF

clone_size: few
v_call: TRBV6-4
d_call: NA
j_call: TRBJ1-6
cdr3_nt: TGTGCCAGCAGTGACCGGGGAAATTCACCCCTCCACTTT
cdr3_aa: CASSDRGNSPLHF

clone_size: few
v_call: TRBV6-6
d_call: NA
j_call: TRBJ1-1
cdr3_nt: TGTGCCAGCAGTTACTCGACAGCGAACACTGAAGCTTTCTTT
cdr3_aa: CASSYSTANTEAFF

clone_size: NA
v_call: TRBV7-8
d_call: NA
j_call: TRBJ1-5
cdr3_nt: TGTGCCAGCAGCGGGAGGGATGGATGGGGCAATCAGCCCCAGCATTTT
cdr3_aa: CASSGRDGWGNQPQHF

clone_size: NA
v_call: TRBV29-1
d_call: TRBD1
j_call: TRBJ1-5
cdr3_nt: TGCAGCGTTGAAACCGGACAGGACCTCCTTTCCCGGACCCAGCATTTT
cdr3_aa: CSVETGQDLLSRTQHF